A single sample is the source of the 16 T cell receptor beta chains below, sequenced in a study of cytomegalovirus exposure and HLA in healthy donors. A multiplex PCR was run with 60 Vbeta primers and 13 Jbeta primers. This table comes from immunoSEQ multiplex PCR, and its TCRdb copy is limited to in-frame clones, with some not included. Of some 180,000 clones listed, 70% to 80% were seen once; the top ten hold around 1.5%. The material sequenced was PBMCs. Receptor source: a man younger than 35 in good health and CMV-seronegative.

V gene TRBV7-6 combines with J gene TRBJ1-6, with 7 bases lining up with TRBD1. Looked up from germline, CDR1 is SGHVS and CDR2 is FNYEAQ. Trimming at V came to 2 bases and at J to 10 bases, leaving 8 bases not matched to a gene. The CDR3 totals 15 residues. CDR3: CASSLFDRVGSPLHF. For the CDR3, the DNA is TGTGCCAGCAGCTTATTCGACAGGGTAGGATCACCCCTCCACTTT. The full variable domain, with the rest looked up from reference TRBV7-6 and TRBJ1-6, is GAGVSQSPRYKVTKRGQDVALRCDPISGHVSLYWYRQALGQGPEFLTYFNYEAQQDKSGLPNDRFSAERPEGSISTLTIQRTEQRDSAMYRCASSLFDRVGSPLHFGNGTRLTVT.

V and J are TRBV5-4 and TRBJ2-5; D unclear. Trimming removed 0 bases from V and 5 bases from J, with 14 bases in between. This CDR3 is built from 15 residues. The V gene's germline CDR1 is SGHNT and CDR2 YYREEE (reference sequence). In nucleotides, the CDR3 is TGTGCCAGCAGCTTGGCGGTTAACGAAGCGGAGACCCAGTACTTC. Amino acids: CASSLAVNEAETQYF.

The chain employs TRBV4-3 and TRBJ2-3; 16 bases fit TRBD2. After removal of 4 bases from V and 2 bases from J, the junction contained 6 bases not matched to a gene. The germline V gene encodes CDR1 LGHNA and CDR2 YSLEER. The CDR3 has 18 residues. The CDR3: CASSPGGLAGGYTDTQYF. CDR3 DNA sequence: TGCGCCAGCAGCCCCGGGGGACTAGCGGGAGGGTACACAGATACGCAGTATTTT.

This rearrangement joins TRBV4-1 to TRBJ2-5, with D possibly TRBD2 on 6 matching bases. V was shortened by 2 bases and J by 11 bases, with 15 bases between the two germline ends. CDR3 length equals 13 residues. Germline V CDR1 and CDR2: MGHRA, YSYEKL. Here the CDR3 DNA reads TGCGCCAGCAGCCAATACTCCGGAGGGGAGCAGTACTTC. Its translation: CASSQYSGGEQYF.

This chain links TRBV29-1 with TRBJ1-1; D remains ambiguous. The CDR3 has 12 amino acids. With 4 bases removed from V and 4 bases from J, the gap between germline ends came to 10 bases. Germline CDR1 reads SQVTM; CDR2 reads ANQGSEA. This CDR3 is CSVGTVPTEAFF. The CDR3 nucleotides read TGCAGCGTTGGTACGGTCCCCACTGAAGCTTTCTTT.

This clone was detected once. The gene calls are TRBV7-2 and TRBJ1-3; TRBD1 matches 7 bases. The V and J ends lost 5 bases and 0 bases, in that order; junction bases with no gene match: 1. CDR1 SGHTA and CDR2 FQGNSA come from the germline V gene. The CDR3 loop spans 14 amino acids. CDR3 in amino acids: CASSTGVSGNTIYF. The CDR3 region has the DNA TGTGCCAGCAGCACAGGGGTCTCTGGAAACACCATATATTTT.

V usage is TRBV7-9 and J usage is TRBJ1-4, with unresolved D. Looked up from germline, CDR1 is SEHNR and CDR2 is FQNEAQ (reference sequence). The length of the CDR3 is 15 residues. Trimming left V 1 base short and J 7 bases short, with 13 bases between. The CDR3 loop is CASSLEMGAVEKLFF. The CDR3, as DNA: TGTGCCAGCAGCTTAGAGATGGGAGCGGTTGAAAAACTGTTTTTT.

The V call is TRBV6-5, the J call TRBJ2-2, with D hard to call. CDR1 is MNHEY, CDR2 SVGAGI, per germline. Trimming left V 2 bases short and J 4 bases short, with 8 bases between. This CDR3 comprises 14 residues. In nucleotides, the CDR3 is TGTGCCAGCAGTTACCTCTCCTCCACCGGGGAGCTGTTTTTT. Encoded protein: CASSYLSSTGELFF.

The chain uses TRBV6-1 and TRBJ2-1; D may be TRBD1 (6 bases). The ends were cut back, 0 bases at V and 4 bases at J, with 10 bases in the middle. The CDR3 contains 15 residues. Germline V gene data show CDR1 as MNHNS and CDR2 as SASEGT. The DNA for the CDR3 is TGTGCCAGCAGTGAAGCCGGGACATATTACAATGAGCAGTTCTTC. Amino acid sequence: CASSEAGTYYNEQFF.

This clone was picked up one time. The same CDR3 arises from other DNA sequences in this sample as well. The chain combines TRBV27 with TRBJ1-1, with D perhaps TRBD1 (5 bases). Germline V gives CDR1 MNHEY, CDR2 SMNVEV (reference sequence). CDR3 length: 13 amino acids. Trimming cost V 3 bases and J 5 bases, with 10 bases left between them. The CDR3 here is CASSLQGWTEAFF. CDR3 nucleotide sequence: TGTGCCAGCAGTTTGCAGGGTTGGACTGAAGCTTTCTTT.

V is TRBV7-9 and J is TRBJ2-1; 9 nucleotides match TRBD1. Per the germline V gene, CDR1 is SEHNR and CDR2 is FQNEAQ (reference sequence). Germline trimming cut 5 bases from V and 6 bases from J; bases unmatched to any gene: 8. The CDR3 has 15 residues. CDR3 in amino acids: CASSGGQGRSNEQFF. CDR3 coding DNA: TGTGCCAGCAGCGGGGGACAGGGCAGGTCCAATGAGCAGTTCTTC. Using reference TRBV7-9 and TRBJ2-1 for the parts outside the CDR3, the full variable domain is DTGVSQNPRHKITKRGQNVTFRCDPISEHNRLYWYRQTLGQGPEFLTYFQNEAQLEKSRLLSDRFSAERPKGSFSTLEIQRTEQGDSAMYLCASSGGQGRSNEQFFGPGTRLTVL.

This rearrangement joins TRBV5-8 to TRBJ2-2, with a possible D match to TRBD1 (6 bases). Germline CDR1 and CDR2: SGHTS and YDEGEE. Between the trimmed V and J ends, which lost 4 bases and 5 bases, there was a span of 12 bases. The CDR3 consists of 14 residues. This chain's CDR3 is CASSGRTGTGELFF. Written as DNA, the CDR3 is TGTGCCAGCAGCGGGCGCACAGGGACCGGGGAGCTGTTTTTT.

The gene calls are TRBV5-4 and TRBJ2-5; D is perhaps TRBD1 (5 bases). Per the germline V gene, CDR1 is SGHNT and CDR2 is YYREEE (reference sequence). Trimming removed 0 bases at V and 4 bases at J, with 7 bases between. The CDR3 consists of 13 residues. The CDR3 spells CASSLEGVETQYF. Written as DNA, the CDR3 is TGTGCCAGCAGCTTGGAAGGGGTAGAGACCCAGTACTTC.

This chain uses TRBV5-4 with TRBJ1-4; TRBD1 matches 7 bases. CDR1 SGHNT and CDR2 YYREEE come from the germline V gene (reference sequence). There are 14 residues in the CDR3. V shed 10 bases, J shed 3 bases, and the junction held 9 bases outside the gene matches. CDR3: CASQTGLSNEKLFF. In DNA, the CDR3 is TGTGCCTCTCAGACAGGGTTGTCTAATGAAAAACTGTTTTTT.

The V call is TRBV5-6, the J call TRBJ1-1; 7 bases fit TRBD1. In germline, CDR1 is SGHDT, CDR2 YYEEEE. V shed 4 bases, J shed 2 bases, and the junction held 5 bases outside the gene matches. The CDR3 contains 14 residues. In DNA, the CDR3 is TGTGCCAGCAGCCGCAGGGGGGAAAACACTGAAGCTTTCTTT. Translation: CASSRRGENTEAFF.

The chain couples TRBV7-2 to TRBJ1-5, with TRBD1 identical over 7 bases. The germline gives CDR1 SGHTA, CDR2 FQGNSA. Trimming took 2 bases from V and 4 from J; bases not matched to a gene: 5. This CDR3 has 15 residues. Here the CDR3 reads CASSLMGQLNQPQHF. CDR3 in DNA: TGTGCCAGCAGCTTAATGGGACAGCTAAATCAGCCCCAGCATTTT.